The 7 T cell receptor beta chains below all came from one sample that was sequenced in a study of OX40 agonist ivuxolimab in advanced cancers. Repertoires were generated with immunoSEQ multiplex PCR, while TCRdb's copy carries only in-frame clones and drops some. Of approximately 100,000 clones in the sample, 75% to 95% are singletons; the top ten hold approximately 0.31%. The specimen was CD4+ or CD8+ T cells sorted from blood, collected in a trial of the OX40 agonist ivuxolimab. The receptors derive from an adult with an advanced solid tumor such as melanoma, head and neck, liver or kidney cancer.

The V and J genes are TRBV18 and TRBJ2-1; D is perhaps TRBD2 (7 bases). V lost 3 bases, J lost 5 bases, and 20 bases lay in between. The germline V gene has CDR1 KGHSH and CDR2 LQKENI. The length of the CDR3 is 17 residues. CDR3 in DNA: TGTGCCAGCTCACCTCCCTTTAAGGGGGGACTAAACAATGAGCAGTTCTTC. Its protein is CASSPPFKGGLNNEQFF.

This chain links TRBV2 with TRBJ2-1; D unresolved. The germline V gene has CDR1 SNHLY and CDR2 FYNNEI. The CDR3 consists of 14 residues. Trimming took 8 bases from V and 2 from J, leaving 13 bases between them. DNA of the CDR3: TGTGCCAGCCTTATATCCCCAGCCTACAATGAGCAGTTCTTC. Its protein product is CASLISPAYNEQFF. Based on the CDR3 plus reference TRBV2 and TRBJ2-1, the full variable domain is EPEVTQTPSHQVTQMGQEVILRCVPISNHLYFYWYRQILGQKVEFLVSFYNNEISEKSEIFDDQFSVERPDGSNFTLKIRSTKLEDSAMYFCASLISPAYNEQFFGPGTRLTVL.

This CDR3 is CASKDPGQGPNEKLFF. CDR3 DNA sequence: TGTGCCAGCAAGGATCCGGGACAGGGCCCTAATGAAAAACTGTTTTTT. V gene TRBV27 combines with J gene TRBJ1-4; 9 nucleotides line up with TRBD1. Trimming at V came to 7 bases and at J to 3 bases, leaving 9 bases not matched to a gene. The CDR3 loop spans 16 amino acids. Per the germline V gene, CDR1 is MNHEY and CDR2 is SMNVEV (reference sequence).

This chain joins TRBV2 and TRBJ2-2, with TRBD2 as a possible D gene (5 bases). CDR1 SNHLY and CDR2 FYNNEI come from the germline V gene. The CDR3 runs to 15 residues. Between the trimmed V and J ends, which lost 6 bases and 5 bases, there was a span of 16 bases. The CDR3, as DNA: TGTGCCAGCAGGCTAGCTACCGTTAGGACCGGGGAGCTGTTTTTT. This sequence encodes CASRLATVRTGELFF.

This sequence joins TRBV7-2 and TRBJ1-4, with 7 bases matching TRBD1. The CDR3 spans 15 residues. Looked up from germline, CDR1 is SGHTA and CDR2 is FQGNSA. After removal of 1 base from V and 4 bases from J, the junction contained 3 bases not matched to a gene. In DNA, the CDR3 is TGTGCCAGCAGCTTAGGGGACAGCGATAATGAAAAACTGTTTTTT. As protein: CASSLGDSDNEKLFF.

This chain joins TRBV21-1 and TRBJ2-3; whether TRBD2, the table's D call, matches the DNA was not checked. TRBV21-1 is recorded as a pseudogene. The CDR3 length is 18 residues. For the CDR3, the DNA is TGTGCCAGCAGCAAAGCTCGGGGTAAGAGCAGTAGCACAGATACGCAGTATTTT. It is translated as CASSKARGKSSSTDTQYF.

This chain joins TRBV6-5 and TRBJ2-7; maybe TRBD1 (6 bases). The CDR3 sequence is 14 residues long. Germline V lookup: CDR1 MNHEY, CDR2 SVGAGI. V was cut by 5 bases and J by 7 bases, with 18 bases left in between. The CDR3 loop reads CASSPIRGFREQYF. The CDR3 DNA reads as TGTGCCAGCAGTCCGATCAGGGGTTTTCGGGAGCAGTACTTC.